These 23 T cell receptor beta chains came from one sample sequenced in a study of T cells after posttransplantation cyclophosphamide listed by TCRdb under 2016. This sample's treatment or condition label indicates: high-dose cyclophosphamide on days +3 and +4 as single-agent GVHD prophylaxis. Busulfan and fludarabine conditioning, a related or unrelated marrow graft, and cyclophosphamide on days +3 and +4 were given to PTCy patients. Libraries came from the immunoSEQ multiplex PCR assay. The immuneACCESS repertoire file appears here via TCRdb, limited to in-frame rearrangements. These files lack a portion of the clones; in checked studies, under half of the deficit traces to unresolved V genes, and the cause of the others is not known. Across this sample there are roughly 20,000 clones, with less than 80% seen only once. The top ten hold 25% to 35% of the sample. The sequenced sample was PBMCs, obtained after an allogeneic stem cell transplant with post-transplant cyclophosphamide. Source of these receptors: a male patient in his 30s who received an allogeneic stem cell transplant from a related donor, was CMV-positive, and had acute GVHD only. Following a transplant, some T cells may be graft donor cells, not patient cells.

The CDR3 DNA sequence: TGTGCCAGCAGCTCCGACAGGGTTGCTTCACCCCTCCACTTT. It encodes CASSSDRVASPLHF. This chain links TRBV7-2 with TRBJ1-6; 7 bases agree with TRBD1. Germline lookup yields CDR1 SGHTA and CDR2 FQGNSA. The CDR3 consists of 14 residues. Trimming took 4 bases from V and 9 from J; bases not matched to a gene: 6. The variable domain in full, with the rest retrieved from reference TRBV7-2 and TRBJ1-6, is GAGVSQSPSNKVTEKGKDVELRCDPISGHTALYWYRQSLGQGLEFLIYFQGNSAPDKSGLPSDRFSAERTGGSVSTLTIQRTQQEDSAVYLCASSSDRVASPLHFGNGTRLTVT.

The V gene is TRBV5-5, the J gene TRBJ1-5, with 7 bases that match TRBD1. The germline V gene encodes CDR1 SGHKS and CDR2 YYEKEE (reference sequence). V was clipped by 4 bases and J by 15 bases; unmatched bases: 22. This CDR3 comprises 16 residues. The CDR3 sequence is CASSQDLGQAFSPLHF. CDR3 sequence (DNA): TGTGCCAGCAGCCAAGATCTCGGACAGGCCTTCTCTCCCTTGCATTTT. Looking up the rest from reference TRBV5-5 and TRBJ1-5 gives the full variable domain: DAGVTQSPTHLIKTRGQQVTLRCSPISGHKSVSWYQQVLGQGPQFIFQYYEKEERGRGNFPDRFSARQFPNYSSELNVNALLLGDSALYLCASSQDLGQAFSPLHFGDGTRLSIL.

The chain employs TRBV30 and TRBJ1-1; TRBD1 matches 7 bases. Germline V gene data show CDR1 as GTSNPN and CDR2 as SVGIG (reference sequence). V was pared by 5 bases and J by 7 bases, with 7 bases of the junction left unmatched. The CDR3 consists of 12 residues. The CDR3 DNA reads TGTGCCTGGGGTACGACAGGGTATGAAGCTTTCTTT. This gives the protein CAWGTTGYEAFF.

V is TRBV5-8 and J is TRBJ2-1; no firm D call. Trimming shortened V by 2 bases and J by 3 bases, and 12 bases separated the two germline ends. This CDR3 region has 15 residues. Germline CDR1 is SGHTS and CDR2 is YDEGEE. As DNA, the CDR3 is TGTGCCAGCAGCTTCGCTAATCCGCTCTACAATGAGCAGTTCTTC. Translated, it gives CASSFANPLYNEQFF.

The chain carries TRBV7-9 and TRBJ2-5; 7 positions match TRBD1. This CDR3 comprises 14 residues. The J segment lost 2 bases and the V segment lost 5 bases, leaving 5 bases of the junction unmatched. CDR1 and CDR2 (germline): SEHNR, FQNEAQ (reference sequence). Here the CDR3 reads CASSPAGGQETQYF. The CDR3 nucleotides read TGTGCCAGCAGCCCCGCAGGGGGTCAAGAGACCCAGTACTTC. The full variable domain, rest sourced from reference TRBV7-9 and TRBJ2-5, is DTGVSQNPRHKITKRGQNVTFRCDPISEHNRLYWYRQTLGQGPEFLTYFQNEAQLEKSRLLSDRFSAERPKGSFSTLEIQRTEQGDSAMYLCASSPAGGQETQYFGPGTRLLVL.

The chain employs TRBV5-1 and TRBJ1-4, with D unresolved. The CDR3 length is 17 residues. Germline V gives CDR1 SGHRS, CDR2 YFSETQ. V lost 0 bases and J lost 0, with 12 bases in between. As DNA, the CDR3 is TGCGCCAGCAGCTTGGAAGGACTCCAGGCAACTAATGAAAAACTGTTTTTT. This encodes CASSLEGLQATNEKLFF.

V gene TRBV5-6 combines with J gene TRBJ1-2; D may be TRBD1 (6 bases). Germline CDR1 is SGHDT and CDR2 is YYEEEE. Deletions cut 4 bases from V and 8 bases from J, with 15 bases between. CDR3 length: 13 amino acids. The CDR3 region has the DNA TGTGCCAGCAGCCCTTTGGACAGCCTGGGCTACACCTTC. Translated: CASSPLDSLGYTF.

The chain has TRBV2 and TRBJ1-5; D call uncertain. The CDR3 sequence is 13 residues long. Trimming shortened V by 4 bases and J by 6 bases, and 10 bases separated the two germline ends. Per the germline V gene, CDR1 is SNHLY and CDR2 is FYNNEI. The CDR3 region is CASSGSASQPQHF. The CDR3 DNA is TGTGCCAGCAGTGGCTCAGCGAGTCAGCCCCAGCATTTT.

The V and J genes are TRBV4-2 and TRBJ2-2; D possibly corresponds to TRBD1 (6 bases). Between the trimmed V and J ends, which lost 1 base and 1 base, there was a span of 16 bases. Germline lookup yields CDR1 LGHNA and CDR2 YNFKEQ. The CDR3 totals 18 residues. For the CDR3, the DNA is TGTGCCAGCAGCCAAGTCCCCCCGACAGGCGAGAACACCGGGGAGCTGTTTTTT. Protein: CASSQVPPTGENTGELFF.

This chain links TRBV30 with TRBJ2-7; 8 bases are shared with TRBD1. V lost 4 bases, J lost 2 bases, and 22 bases stayed unmatched. This CDR3 is built from 19 residues. Germline-derived CDR1 and CDR2 are GTSNPN and SVGIG (reference sequence). CDR3 in DNA: TGTGCCTGGATAATAGGCGAAGTATTAGGGACAGGAACCCCCTACGAGCAGTACTTC. Amino acid sequence: CAWIIGEVLGTGTPYEQYF.

J is TRBJ2-6 and V is TRBV27; 7 positions agree with TRBD2. The length of the CDR3 is 21 residues. V lost 6 bases, J lost 6 bases, and 26 bases stayed unmatched. Looked up from germline, CDR1 is MNHEY and CDR2 is SMNVEV (reference sequence). In DNA form, the CDR3 reads TGTGCCAGCAGCCTGCGCATCGGACTAGGGTCTTTCGCTCCTCCGGCCAACGTCCTGACTTTC. Translation gives CASSLRIGLGSFAPPANVLTF.

The J gene is TRBJ2-5, the V gene TRBV4-2, with D maybe TRBD2 (5 bases). Per the germline V gene, CDR1 is LGHNA and CDR2 is YNFKEQ. This CDR3 contains 14 residues. V lost 0 bases to trimming and J lost 7 bases, with 12 bases between them. The CDR3 bases are TGTGCCAGCAGCCAAGATAGTCTAGCAGGGACCCAGTACTTC. This gives the protein CASSQDSLAGTQYF.

The chain uses TRBV11-2 and TRBJ2-5; D ambiguous. The V and J ends lost 5 bases and 1 base respectively, with 2 bases between them. The germline V gene has CDR1 SGHAT and CDR2 FQNNGV. The length of the CDR3 is 11 residues. The CDR3 DNA follows: TGTGCCAGCAGCCTCCAAGAGACCCAGTACTTC. This gives the protein CASSLQETQYF. Together with reference TRBV11-2 and TRBJ2-5, the CDR3 gives the full variable domain: EAGVAQSPRYKIIEKRQSVAFWCNPISGHATLYWYQQILGQGPKLLIQFQNNGVVDDSQLPKDRFSAERLKGVDSTLKIQPAKLEDSAVYLCASSLQETQYFGPGTRLLVL.

The chain employs TRBV18 and TRBJ1-1, with 7 bases that match TRBD1. The CDR3 is made up of 12 amino acids. Germline CDR1 is KGHSH and CDR2 is LQKENI. V lost 3 bases and J lost 5; bases outside the gene matches: 0. The CDR3 DNA is TGTGCCAGCTCACCGACAGGGACTGAAGCTTTCTTT. Amino acids: CASSPTGTEAFF. The full variable domain, with the rest looked up from reference TRBV18 and TRBJ1-1, is NAGVMQNPRHLVRRRGQEARLRCSPMKGHSHVYWYRQLPEEGLKFMVYLQKENIIDESGMPKERFSAEFPKEGPSILRIQQVVRGDSAAYFCASSPTGTEAFFGQGTRLTVV.

This chain joins TRBV7-8 and TRBJ2-7; D gene uncertain. This CDR3 has 11 amino acids. The germline V gene encodes CDR1 SGHVS and CDR2 FQNEAQ. Trimming shortened V by 4 bases and J by 2 bases, and 3 bases separated the two germline ends. The CDR3 sequence is CASSSTYEQYF. In nucleotides, the CDR3 is TGTGCCAGCAGCTCTACCTACGAGCAGTACTTC.

By share, this clone ranks as medium-sized (0.01 to 0.1%). The junction departs from the called germline gene at one end, perhaps through a read error. This sequence joins TRBV30 and TRBJ1-1; the D gene is possibly TRBD1 (5 bases). This CDR3 is built from 11 residues. The germline CDR1 and CDR2 sequences are GTSNPN and SVGIG (reference sequence). CDR3 in amino acids: CAWSEQAVPLF. The CDR3 DNA reads as TGTGCCTGGAGTGAACAGGCTGTCCCCCTTTTT.

The chain uses TRBV5-1 and TRBJ2-2; no reliable D call. This CDR3 is 14 amino acids long. Germline values: CDR1 SGHRS, CDR2 YFSETQ. V was shortened by 6 bases and J by 1 base, with 10 bases between the two germline ends. The chain's CDR3 is CASNFQVNTGELFF. CDR3 coding DNA: TGCGCCAGCAACTTCCAGGTGAACACCGGGGAGCTGTTTTTT.

This chain joins TRBV4-3 and TRBJ1-6; D unclear. The CDR3 spans 15 residues. The germline gives CDR1 LGHNA, CDR2 YSLEER. V shed 0 bases and J shed 8 bases, with 11 bases lying between them. CDR3: CASSQEGREYSPLHF. Here the CDR3 DNA reads TGCGCCAGCAGCCAAGAGGGCAGAGAATATTCACCCCTCCACTTT.

The rearrangement uses TRBV29-1 and TRBJ1-3, with unresolved D. The CDR3 loop spans 12 amino acids. Germline lookup yields CDR1 SQVTM and CDR2 ANQGSEA. V gave up 4 bases and J gave up 0 bases, with 4 bases separating them. Here the CDR3 reads CSVGSSGNTIYF. For the CDR3, the DNA is TGCAGCGTTGGCAGCTCTGGAAACACCATATATTTT.

The chain joins TRBV2 to TRBJ1-2; 7 positions match TRBD1. V shed 6 bases and J 3 bases; nucleotides not matched to a gene: 4. The CDR3 sequence is 13 residues long. Germline assignment: CDR1 SNHLY and CDR2 FYNNEI. The CDR3 bases are TGTGCCAGCAGGACCGGGACAGACTATGGCTACACCTTC. It translates to CASRTGTDYGYTF.

This CDR3 reads CASSPGQNNYGYTF. The CDR3 DNA reads TGTGCCAGCAGCCCGGGACAGAATAACTATGGCTACACCTTC. The chain employs TRBV7-9 and TRBJ1-2; 7 bases are shared with TRBD1. Germline-derived CDR1 and CDR2 are SEHNR and FQNEAQ (reference sequence). V was clipped by 5 bases and J by 1 base; unmatched bases: 4. The CDR3 covers 14 residues.

This clone showed up just a few times. V gene TRBV29-1 combines with J gene TRBJ1-1, with D unclear. This CDR3 region has 13 residues. Trimming cost V 6 bases and J 0 bases, with 11 bases left between them. CDR1 and CDR2 (germline): SQVTM, ANQGSEA. In DNA form, the CDR3 reads TGCAGCGTAGTGAGGCAGCTGAACACTGAAGCTTTCTTT. It codes for CSVVRQLNTEAFF.

The rearrangement uses TRBV7-8 and TRBJ2-5; possible D gene TRBD1, 6 bases. The CDR3 covers 13 residues. Germline lookup yields CDR1 SGHVS and CDR2 FQNEAQ. V was trimmed by 5 bases and J by 12 bases, leaving 19 bases between them. Here the CDR3 DNA reads TGTGCCAGCAGCAAAGGGGGACCAGCGGATAAGTACTTC. As protein: CASSKGGPADKYF.